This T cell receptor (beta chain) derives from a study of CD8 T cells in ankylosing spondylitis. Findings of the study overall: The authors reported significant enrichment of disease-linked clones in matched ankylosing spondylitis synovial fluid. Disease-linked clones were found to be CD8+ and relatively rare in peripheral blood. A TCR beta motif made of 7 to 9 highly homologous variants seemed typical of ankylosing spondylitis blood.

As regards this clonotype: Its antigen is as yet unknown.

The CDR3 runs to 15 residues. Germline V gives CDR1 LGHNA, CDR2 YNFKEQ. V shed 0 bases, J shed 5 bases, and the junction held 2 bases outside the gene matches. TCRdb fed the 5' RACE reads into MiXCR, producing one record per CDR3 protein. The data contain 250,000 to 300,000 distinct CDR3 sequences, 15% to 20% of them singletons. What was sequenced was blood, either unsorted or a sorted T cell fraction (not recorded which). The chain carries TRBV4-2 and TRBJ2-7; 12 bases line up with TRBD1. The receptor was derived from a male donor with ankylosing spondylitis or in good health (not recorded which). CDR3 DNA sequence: TGTGCCAGCAGCCAAGAGGGGACAGGGGGCGACGAGCAGTACTTC. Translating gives CASSQEGTGGDEQYF.